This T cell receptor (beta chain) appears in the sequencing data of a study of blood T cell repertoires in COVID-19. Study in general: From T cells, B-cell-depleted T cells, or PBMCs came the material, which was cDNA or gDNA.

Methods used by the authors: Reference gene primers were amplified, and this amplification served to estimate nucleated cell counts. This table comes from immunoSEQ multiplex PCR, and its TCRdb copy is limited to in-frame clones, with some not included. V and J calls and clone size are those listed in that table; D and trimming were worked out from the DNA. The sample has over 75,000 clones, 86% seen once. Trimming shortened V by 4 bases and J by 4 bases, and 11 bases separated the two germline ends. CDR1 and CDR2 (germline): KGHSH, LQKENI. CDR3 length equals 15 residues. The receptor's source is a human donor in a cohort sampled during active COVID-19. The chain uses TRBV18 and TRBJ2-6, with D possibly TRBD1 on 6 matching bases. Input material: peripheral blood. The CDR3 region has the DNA TGTGCCAGCTCACTAACAGGGCAGGGGGCCAACGTCCTGACTTTC. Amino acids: CASSLTGQGANVLTF.